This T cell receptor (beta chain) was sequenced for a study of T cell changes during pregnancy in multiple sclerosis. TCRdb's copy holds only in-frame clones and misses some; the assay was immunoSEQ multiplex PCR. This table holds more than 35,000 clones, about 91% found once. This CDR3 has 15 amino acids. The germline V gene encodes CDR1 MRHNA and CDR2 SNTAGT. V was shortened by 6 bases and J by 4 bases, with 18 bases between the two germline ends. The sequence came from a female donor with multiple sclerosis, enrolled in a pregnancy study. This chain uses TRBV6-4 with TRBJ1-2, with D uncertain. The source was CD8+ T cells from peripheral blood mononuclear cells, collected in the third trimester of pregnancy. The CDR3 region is CASSLRHTDSYGYTF. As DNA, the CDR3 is TGTGCCAGCAGCCTCCGACACACTGATTCCTATGGCTACACCTTC.